This T cell receptor (beta chain) is drawn from a study of beta chain features in type 1 diabetes. The study's findings and limits: In comparison with healthy donors, patients had naive, central memory and Treg TCRB repertoires that appeared more similar. TCRB CDR3s were moderately but significantly shorter in Type 1 diabetes patients in all four CD4+ subsets.

V was clipped by 6 bases and J by 5 bases; unmatched bases: 4. The germline V gene has CDR1 MNHNS and CDR2 SASEGT. The CDR3 consists of 14 residues. There are a few counts of this clone. What it recognizes is unknown. The sequenced template was cDNA made from the entire isolated RNA. Approximately 3.6 million reads was the average for naive, central memory and regulatory T cell samples. The protocol was immunoSEQ multiplex PCR, while the TCRdb copy is restricted to in-frame clones and leaves out a portion. Of about 120,000 clones in the sample, roughly 17% are singletons; the top ten hold 2.3%. The chain employs TRBV6-1 and TRBJ2-1, with 10 bases matching TRBD1. The material sequenced was central memory CD4+ T cells from blood. The receptor's source is a man aged 25-40 years with type 1 diabetes. As DNA, the CDR3 is TGTGCCAGCAGGTGGACAGGGGGAGACAATGAGCAGTTCTTC. It codes for CASRWTGGDNEQFF.